This TCR beta chain was recovered during a study of blood T cell repertoires in COVID-19. Clones were read by immunoSEQ multiplex PCR, and TCRdb kept only the in-frame ones, dropping some. This sample yields approximately 240,000 clones, of which 87% are seen a single time; about 6% belongs to the top ten. The sequenced sample was PBMCs or T cells enriched from blood (not recorded which). The source of this sequence is a young woman with acute COVID-19.

This CDR3 is CASARPGQGANGYTF. DNA for the CDR3: TGTGCCAGCGCTCGTCCGGGACAGGGGGCTAATGGCTACACCTTC. The chain joins TRBV5-6 to TRBJ1-2, with TRBD1 matching over 12 bases. The CDR3 loop spans 15 amino acids. V lost 7 bases, J lost 6 bases, and 10 bases stayed unmatched. Germline V CDR1 and CDR2: SGHDT, YYEEEE.